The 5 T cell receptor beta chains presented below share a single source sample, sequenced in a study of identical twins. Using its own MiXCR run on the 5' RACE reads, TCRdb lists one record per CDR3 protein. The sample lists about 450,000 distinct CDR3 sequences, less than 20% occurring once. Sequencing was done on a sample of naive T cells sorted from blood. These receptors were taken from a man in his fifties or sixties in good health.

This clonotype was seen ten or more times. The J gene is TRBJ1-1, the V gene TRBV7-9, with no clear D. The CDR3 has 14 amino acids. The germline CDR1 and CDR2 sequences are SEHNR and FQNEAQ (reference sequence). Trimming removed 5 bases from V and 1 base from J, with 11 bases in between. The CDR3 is CASSPGPRNTEAFF. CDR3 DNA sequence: TGTGCCAGCAGCCCCGGGCCGAGGAACACTGAAGCTTTCTTT.

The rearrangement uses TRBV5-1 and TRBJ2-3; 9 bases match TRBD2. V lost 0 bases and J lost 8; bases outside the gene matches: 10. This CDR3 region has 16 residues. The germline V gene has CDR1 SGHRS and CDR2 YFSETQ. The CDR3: CASSLEGTSRVGTQYF. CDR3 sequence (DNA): TGCGCCAGCAGCTTGGAAGGGACTAGCAGGGTTGGTACGCAGTATTTT.

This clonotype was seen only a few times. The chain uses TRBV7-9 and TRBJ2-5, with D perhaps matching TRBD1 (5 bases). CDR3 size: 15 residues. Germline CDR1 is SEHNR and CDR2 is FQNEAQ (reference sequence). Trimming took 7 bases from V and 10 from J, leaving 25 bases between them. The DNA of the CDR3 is TGTGCCAGCAAACCTCCCGACAGCCTGAAGGTGGACCAGTACTTC. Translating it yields CASKPPDSLKVDQYF.

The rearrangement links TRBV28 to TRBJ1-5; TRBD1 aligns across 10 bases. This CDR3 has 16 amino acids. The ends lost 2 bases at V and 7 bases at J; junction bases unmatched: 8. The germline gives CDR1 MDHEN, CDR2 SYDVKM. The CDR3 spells CASSLGPGQGRQPQHF. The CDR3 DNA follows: TGTGCCAGCAGTTTAGGGCCGGGACAGGGGAGACAGCCCCAGCATTTT.

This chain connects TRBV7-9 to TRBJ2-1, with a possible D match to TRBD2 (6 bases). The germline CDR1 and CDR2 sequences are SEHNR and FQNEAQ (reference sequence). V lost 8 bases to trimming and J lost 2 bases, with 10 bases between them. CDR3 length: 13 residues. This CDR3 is CASVTGAYNEQFF. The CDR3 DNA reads TGTGCCAGCGTTACGGGGGCCTACAATGAGCAGTTCTTC.